These 20 T cell receptor beta chains were all obtained from the same sample, sequenced in a study of T-cell reconstitution after alpha-beta-depleted transplantation in children. Study-wide results and limits: Most T-cell counts and diversity one year after the transplant came from T cells that were newly produced.

Preparation of the TCRbeta library was carried out with unique molecular identifiers. A single record per CDR3 protein comes from TCRdb applying MiXCR to the PCR reads. The top ten clones hold 9.1% of a sample with about 290,000 distinct CDR3 sequences, 6.5% to 9% of them seen once. For these TCRs, the target antigens are not known. Sample: peripheral blood, taken 360 days after TCRalphabeta/CD19-depleted stem cell transplant. The receptors here all came from a female patient between 2 and 15 years old who had a stem cell transplant for Fanconi anemia, so the T cells may come from the graft donor.

Many counts were recorded for this clonotype. V gene TRBV5-4 combines with J gene TRBJ2-1; D gene ambiguous. Germline loops: CDR1 SGHNT, CDR2 YYREEE (reference sequence). Trimming stripped 3 bases from V and 0 bases from J, with 10 bases between. There are 15 residues in the CDR3. The CDR3, as DNA: TGTGCCAGCAGCTCTACGGGTAGCTCCTACAATGAGCAGTTCTTC. As protein: CASSSTGSSYNEQFF.

The sample holds a few counts of this clonotype. The chain joins TRBV3-1 to TRBJ1-1; TRBD1 might be the D (6 bases). Germline V gives CDR1 LGHDT, CDR2 YNNKEL (reference sequence). V gave up 1 base and J gave up 1 base, with 10 bases separating them. There are 15 residues in the CDR3. Here the CDR3 reads CASSQVARGNTEAFF. DNA for the CDR3: TGTGCCAGCAGCCAAGTAGCCAGGGGGAACACTGAAGCTTTCTTT.

This clonotype was counted only a few times. The rearrangement links TRBV10-3 to TRBJ1-2; 7 bases match TRBD1. This CDR3 contains 15 residues. J was trimmed by 0 bases and V by 3 bases; bases with no gene match: 4. Germline CDR1 and CDR2: ENHRY and SYGVKD. CDR3 loop: CAISDPGTANYGYTF. The CDR3, as DNA: TGTGCCATCAGTGACCCCGGGACAGCTAACTATGGCTACACCTTC.

This clonotype has only a few counts. The chain uses TRBV12-3 or TRBV12-4 and TRBJ1-2; tentatively, D is TRBD1 (6 bases). Trimming removed 0 bases at V and 8 bases at J, with 13 bases between. The CDR3 covers 14 residues. As DNA, the CDR3 is TGTGCCAGCAGTTTAGCGCGGGGGGCGCGCGGCTACACCTTC. Translated: CASSLARGARGYTF.

This clonotype has a count of ten or more. The rearrangement links TRBV20-1 to TRBJ1-6, with 8 positions matching TRBD1. The CDR3 loop spans 15 amino acids. Per germline, CDR1 DFQATT and CDR2 SNEGSKA (reference sequence). The V and J ends lost 5 bases and 9 bases, in that order; junction bases with no gene match: 12. CDR3 nucleotide sequence: TGCAGTGCTCATCTACGACAGGGGCTTGGTTCACCCCTCCACTTT. Its translation: CSAHLRQGLGSPLHF.

CDR3 amino acids: CAISLVSSGVSSYNEQFF. The CDR3 DNA sequence: TGTGCCATCAGTTTAGTGTCTTCGGGGGTCTCCTCCTACAATGAGCAGTTCTTC. The V gene is TRBV10-3, the J gene TRBJ2-1; TRBD2 might be the D (6 bases). Trimming removed 5 bases from V and 0 bases from J, with 20 bases in between. Germline V lookup: CDR1 ENHRY, CDR2 SYGVKD. This CDR3 comprises 18 residues.

This clonotype was observed a few times. The chain joins TRBV5-8 to TRBJ1-1; D gene uncertain. Germline CDR1 reads SGHTS; CDR2 reads YDEGEE. The length of the CDR3 is 13 residues. The V and J ends lost 5 bases and 0 bases respectively, with 8 bases between them. CDR3 in amino acids: CASRAEMNTEAFF. The DNA of the CDR3 is TGTGCCAGCAGGGCCGAGATGAACACTGAAGCTTTCTTT.

This clonotype has ten or more counts. The chain recombines TRBV11-2 with TRBJ2-5; D is undetermined. Trimming cost V 4 bases and J 5 bases, with 11 bases left between them. The germline V gene has CDR1 SGHAT and CDR2 FQNNGV. The CDR3 runs 13 residues. The CDR3 region is CASSSQSRETQYF. The CDR3 DNA reads TGTGCCAGCAGCTCCCAGTCCCGGGAGACCCAGTACTTC.

In this sample, this clonotype turned up many times. This chain uses TRBV4-2 with TRBJ2-3; TRBD2 matches 12 bases. V trimming: 3 bases; J trimming: 3 bases; junction bases outside the gene matches: 4. The CDR3 is made up of 16 amino acids. Per the germline V gene, CDR1 is LGHNA and CDR2 is YNFKEQ. CDR3 DNA: TGTGCCAGCAGCCAGGCTAGCGGGGGGGAGACAGATACGCAGTATTTT. Encoded protein: CASSQASGGETDTQYF.

This clonotype was found many times. V and J are TRBV20-1 and TRBJ2-1, with TRBD2 identical over 10 bases. The CDR3 runs to 14 residues. The germline CDR1 and CDR2 sequences are DFQATT and SNEGSKA (reference sequence). V lost 4 bases to trimming and J lost 7 bases; unmatched junction nucleotides: 7. CDR3 nucleotides: TGCAGTGCTACTTCTAGCGGGAGATCGAATGAGCAGTTCTTC. Encoded protein: CSATSSGRSNEQFF.

This chain connects TRBV9 to TRBJ2-2; D is unresolved. Germline V gene sequence: CDR1 SGDLS, CDR2 YYNGEE. CDR3 size: 15 residues. Trimming removed 0 bases from V and 2 bases from J, with 8 bases in between. This CDR3 reads CASSVDQVNTGELFF. In DNA form, the CDR3 reads TGTGCCAGCAGCGTAGACCAGGTTAACACCGGGGAGCTGTTTTTT.

This clonotype was seen ten or more times. DNA of the CDR3: TGTGCCAGCAGTTCGCCCAGTAGCGCGAGCACAGATACGCAGTATTTT. Protein: CASSSPSSASTDTQYF. The chain recombines TRBV6-5 with TRBJ2-3, with a tentative D call TRBD2 (5 bases). V lost 4 bases, J lost 0 bases, and 14 bases lay in between. Germline lookup yields CDR1 MNHEY and CDR2 SVGAGI. The CDR3 covers 16 residues.

This clonotype was observed at least ten times. The V and J genes are TRBV29-1 and TRBJ2-1, with D possibly TRBD2 on 6 matching bases. CDR3 length: 15 residues. Trimming removed 4 bases from V and 2 bases from J, with 15 bases in between. CDR1 is SQVTM and CDR2 is ANQGSEA in the germline V gene. CDR3: CSVGGRSGAYNEQFF. In DNA, the CDR3 is TGCAGCGTTGGGGGCCGTTCGGGGGCCTACAATGAGCAGTTCTTC.

The CDR3 region is CATSTGTGKNIQYF. The CDR3 DNA is TGTGCCACCAGCACCGGGACAGGGAAAAACATTCAGTACTTC. This rearrangement joins TRBV24-1 to TRBJ2-4; the match to TRBD1 covers 9 bases. The CDR3 loop spans 14 amino acids. The V gene end was trimmed by 7 bases and the J gene end by 4 bases; junction bases not matched to a gene: 4. The germline V gene has CDR1 KGHDR and CDR2 SFDVKD.

This clonotype was seen repeatedly, ten times or more. This chain links TRBV7-9 with TRBJ2-1; 8 nucleotides agree with TRBD1. Germline lookup yields CDR1 SEHNR and CDR2 FQNEAQ (reference sequence). V trimming: 5 bases; J trimming: 5 bases; junction bases outside the gene matches: 11. The CDR3 spans 16 residues. CDR3 protein: CASSRDMRDRNNEQFF. CDR3 DNA: TGTGCCAGCAGCCGCGATATGAGGGACAGGAACAATGAGCAGTTCTTC.

This clonotype came up a few times. This chain uses TRBV2 with TRBJ2-7, with D possibly being TRBD1 or TRBD2 (6 bases each). The CDR3 has 14 residues. Trimming removed 7 bases from V and 4 bases from J, with 17 bases in between. Per the germline V gene, CDR1 is SNHLY and CDR2 is FYNNEI. The CDR3 region is CASKGDTGRYEQYV. The CDR3 nucleotides are TGTGCCAGCAAGGGGGACACTGGGAGGTACGAGCAGTACGTC.

In this sample, this clonotype turned up many times. The gene calls are TRBV12-3 or TRBV12-4 and TRBJ1-4, with D possibly matching TRBD1 (6 bases). V lost 5 bases and J 8 bases, leaving 15 bases between the germline ends. The CDR3 loop spans 14 amino acids. The CDR3 DNA sequence: TGTGCCAGCAGTCCCAGGGGTCCGTGGGAAAAACTGTTTTTT. This gives the protein CASSPRGPWEKLFF.

This clonotype has a handful of counts. The genes are TRBV18 and TRBJ2-1; D remains ambiguous. Germline assignment: CDR1 KGHSH and CDR2 LQKENI. V was clipped by 3 bases and J by 6 bases, with 9 bases between them. This CDR3 is built from 13 residues. The CDR3 nucleotides read TGTGCCAGCTCACCCGGGTCGGGCAATGAGCAGTTCTTC. It is translated as CASSPGSGNEQFF. Full variable domain (outside the CDR3, taken from reference TRBV18 and TRBJ2-1): NAGVMQNPRHLVRRRGQEARLRCSPMKGHSHVYWYRQLPEEGLKFMVYLQKENIIDESGMPKERFSAEFPKEGPSILRIQQVVRGDSAAYFCASSPGSGNEQFFGPGTRLTVL.

This clonotype was seen at least ten times. The V and J genes are TRBV29-1 and TRBJ1-2; D remains ambiguous. Germline CDR1 is SQVTM and CDR2 is ANQGSEA. Trimming shortened V by 3 bases and J by 0 bases, and 8 bases separated the two germline ends. This CDR3 spans 13 amino acids. DNA of the CDR3: TGCAGCGTTGACCCAGAGACTAACTATGGCTACACCTTC. Encoded protein: CSVDPETNYGYTF.

This chain uses TRBV5-1 with TRBJ2-1, with 13 bases matching TRBD2. The CDR3 is 15 residues long. Germline-derived CDR1 and CDR2 are SGHRS and YFSETQ. V lost 3 bases to trimming and J lost 5 bases; unmatched junction nucleotides: 2. The CDR3 protein is CASSWTSGSNNEQFF. In DNA, the CDR3 is TGCGCCAGCAGCTGGACTAGCGGGAGCAACAATGAGCAGTTCTTC. Drawing the rest from reference TRBV5-1 and TRBJ2-1, the complete variable domain is KAGVTQTPRYLIKTRGQQVTLSCSPISGHRSVSWYQQTPGQGLQFLFEYFSETQRNKGNFPGRFSGRQFSNSRSEMNVSTLELGDSALYLCASSWTSGSNNEQFFGPGTRLTVL.